Shown below are 20 T cell receptor beta chains from a single sample sequenced in a study of tumor-infiltrating lymphocytes in primary liver carcinoma. A constant-region primer primed TCR beta cDNA synthesis from 500 ng of total RNA. Three-round nested multiplex PCR performed with slightly modified ARM-PCR produced the TCR beta libraries. TRBV1-TRBV30 forward primers paired with a C-beta reverse primer drove the first two PCR rounds, about 9 cycles each. TCRdb independently ran MiXCR on the multiplex PCR reads; one entry per CDR3 protein. The sample consists of 45,000 or so distinct CDR3 sequences, 75% of them appearing once. Extraction of RNA together with DNA used about 17-31 mg of unsorted bulk tissue. Sequencing was carried out using tumor-adjacent normal liver tissue. Every receptor here comes from a woman in her thirties with primary liver carcinoma and hepatitis B virus infection.

At least ten counts were recorded for this clonotype. The CDR3 here is CSARDPNTDTQYF. CDR3 DNA sequence: TGCAGTGCTAGAGATCCCAACACAGATACGCAGTATTTT. The chain employs TRBV20-1 and TRBJ2-3; no firm D call. This CDR3 contains 13 residues. Germline V gene sequence: CDR1 DFQATT, CDR2 SNEGSKA (reference sequence). V lost 0 bases to trimming and J lost 2 bases, with 6 bases between them.

Regarding this clonotype: As the CDR3 is not closed by the conserved phenylalanine or tryptophan, this likely results from a read error. The chain's CDR3 is CAYSQAAGRELYEQYS. The CDR3 DNA reads as TGTGCCTACAGCCAAGCCGCCGGGCGGGAGTTGTACGAGCAGTACTCC. The chain joins TRBV4-2 to TRBJ2-7; 7 bases line up with TRBD2. Germline loops: CDR1 LGHNA, CDR2 YNFKEQ. CDR3 length: 16 residues. Losses at the gene ends were 11 bases for V and 4 bases for J; bases not matched to a gene: 20.

The V call is TRBV6-5, the J call TRBJ1-2; tentative D call: TRBD1 (5 bases). Germline V gives CDR1 MNHEY, CDR2 SVGAGI. Trimming shortened V by 11 bases and J by 0 bases, and 22 bases separated the two germline ends. This CDR3 comprises 16 residues. CDR3 protein: CAASVFGGSANYGYTF. In DNA, the CDR3 is TGTGCCGCGTCGGTATTTGGGGGGTCAGCTAACTATGGCTACACCTTC.

In the case of this clonotype: It is likely a read error, because the conserved phenylalanine at the end of the CDR3 is missing. The DNA is omitted, as the CDR3 cannot be located on it reliably, and the CDR3 follows TCRdb's listing. The chain uses TRBV11-2 and TRBJ2-7; the D call of TRBD1 is as the table states it, not checked on the DNA. The CDR3 is 14 amino acids in total, end residues counted. Germline CDR1 and CDR2: SGHAT and FQNNGV. Here the CDR3 reads CASSLVGGLGEQYI.

Comment on this clonotype: Since a much larger clone is just one base distant, this may be a read error. This rearrangement joins TRBV6-4 to TRBJ2-3, with D tentatively TRBD1 or TRBD2 (5 bases each). The CDR3 is made up of 15 amino acids. Germline-derived CDR1 and CDR2 are MRHNA and SNTAGT. The germline V and J ends were trimmed by 2 bases and 6 bases, with 15 bases remaining between them. The CDR3 loop is CASSDPEGKGDTQYF. The CDR3 DNA reads TGTGCCAGCAGTGACCCAGAGGGGAAGGGTGATACGCAGTATTTT.

The chain has TRBV4-3 and TRBJ1-5; D gene ambiguous. The length of the CDR3 is 15 residues. Trimming removed 0 bases at V and 6 bases at J, with 12 bases between. In germline, CDR1 is LGHNA, CDR2 YSLEER. The CDR3 nucleotides are TGCGCCAGCAGCCAAGATGGGGTGCTGGGTCAGCCCCAGCATTTT. Residues: CASSQDGVLGQPQHF.

Notes on this clonotype: Its ends do not fully match the called genes, so a read error is possible. This chain uses TRBV12-3 or TRBV12-4 with TRBJ1-5; D is ambiguous. This CDR3 comprises 15 residues. The CDR3 sequence: CASRETGIGNQTQHF. CDR3 nucleotide sequence: TGTGCCAGCAGAGAAACGGGGATCGGGAATCAGACCCAGCATTTT.

The chain recombines TRBV6-5 with TRBJ2-3; D is uncertain. Germline V gene lookup returns CDR1 MNHEY and CDR2 SVGAGI. This CDR3 region has 13 residues. Trimming left V 3 bases short and J 6 bases short, with 10 bases between. The CDR3 spells CASSYSWWDTQYF. CDR3 DNA: TGTGCCAGCAGTTATTCGTGGTGGGATACGCAGTATTTT.

The sample holds a few counts of this clonotype. V and J are TRBV20-1 and TRBJ1-5; 8 nucleotides line up with TRBD1. After removal of 6 bases from V and 5 bases from J, the junction contained 9 bases not matched to a gene. Germline CDR1 is DFQATT and CDR2 is SNEGSKA (reference sequence). CDR3 length equals 14 residues. DNA of the CDR3: TGCAGTGCATGCAGACAGGGGATTCATCAGCCCCAGCATTTT. This sequence encodes CSACRQGIHQPQHF.

The gene calls are TRBV4-2 and TRBJ2-5; a possible D gene is TRBD2 (6 bases). The germline V and J ends were trimmed by 4 bases and 2 bases, with 17 bases remaining between them. The germline CDR1 and CDR2 sequences are LGHNA and YNFKEQ. CDR3 length: 16 residues. The CDR3 reads CASSPPGGILQETQYF. The CDR3 DNA reads as TGTGCCAGCAGCCCACCTGGCGGGATCCTTCAAGAGACCCAGTACTTC.

In this sample, this clonotype turned up a few times. A read error may produce the germline difference seen at one junction end. This chain connects TRBV7-9 to TRBJ2-5; 11 positions match TRBD2. CDR1 and CDR2 (germline): SEHNR, FQNEAQ (reference sequence). This CDR3 has 19 amino acids. CDR3 in DNA: TGTGCCGGCAGCTTAAAACGGGGACTAGCGGAGACGTACCACGAGACCCAGTACTTC. This codes for CAGSLKRGLAETYHETQYF. Supplemented by reference TRBV7-9 and TRBJ2-5, the full variable domain reads DTGVSQNPRHKITKRGQNVTFRCDPISEHNRLYWYRQTLGQGPEFLTYFQNEAQLEKSRLLSDRFSAERPKGSFSTLEIQRTEQGDSAMYLCAGSLKRGLAETYHETQYFGPGTRLLVL.

Details on this clonotype: A much larger clonotype is one base distant, so this may be a read error. This sequence joins TRBV29-1 and TRBJ1-2, with D unclear. CDR3 size: 12 residues. Germline V gives CDR1 SQVTM, CDR2 ANQGSEA. The CDR3 nucleotides are TGCGGCGTTGTCCATTGGGGTGGCGGCTACACCTTC. Encoded protein: CGVVHWGGGYTF.

The CDR3 nucleotides are TGTGCCAGCAGTGAGCAGTGTGATAGCGGTTCACCCCTCCACTTT. Residues: CASSEQCDSGSPLHF. V gene TRBV6-1 combines with J gene TRBJ1-6, with unresolved D. The length of the CDR3 is 15 residues. The germline CDR1 and CDR2 sequences are MNHNS and SASEGT. V dropped 3 bases and J dropped 9 bases, with 15 bases sitting between them.

As regards this clonotype: The conserved phenylalanine or tryptophan normally closing the CDR3 is absent here, so this likely arose from a read error. The chain is built from TRBV28 and TRBJ1-1; maybe TRBD1 (6 bases). CDR1 and CDR2 from the germline V gene are MDHEN and SYDVKM. This CDR3 has 14 amino acids. Trimming pared 7 bases from V and 4 bases from J, leaving 16 bases between. CDR3 loop: CASKPGDAGTEAFL. CDR3 DNA: TGTGCCAGCAAACCAGGGGACGCAGGCACTGAAGCTTTCCTT.

Comments on this clonotype: The conserved phenylalanine or tryptophan normally closing the CDR3 is absent here, so this likely arose from a read error. The V and J genes are TRBV5-4 and TRBJ2-1, with D possibly being TRBD1 or TRBD2 (6 bases each). Per germline, CDR1 SGHNT and CDR2 YYREEE (reference sequence). V was shortened by 1 base and J by 4 bases, with 18 bases between the two germline ends. CDR3 length: 17 amino acids. The CDR3 sequence is CASSLFGGDTKYNEQFL. CDR3 DNA sequence: TGTGCCAGCAGCTTGTTTGGAGGGGACACAAAATACAATGAGCAGTTCCTC.

Regarding this clonotype: The limits of the CDR3 on the DNA are not certain, so only TCRdb's listed CDR3 is given. This chain joins TRBV29-1 and TRBJ1-5; the table assigns TRBD1, which was not confirmed against the DNA. The germline gives CDR1 SQVTM, CDR2 ANQGSEA. The CDR3 spans 11 amino acids, including both terminal residues. The CDR3 reads CSVGQGSQPHF.

Concerning this clonotype itself: A read error is possible here, since a much larger clone lies one base away. The rearrangement links TRBV7-6 to TRBJ2-3; D unresolved. Germline V gives CDR1 SGHVS, CDR2 FNYEAQ. This CDR3 has 13 residues. CDR3 DNA: TGTGCCGGCAGCCCCGACTGGGGAGATACGCAGTATTTT. The encoded protein is CAGSPDWGDTQYF.

To note about this clonotype: Given a much more abundant clone one base away, this may be a read error. The chain's CDR3 is CASRMTKLETQYF. The CDR3 DNA sequence: TGTGCCAGCAGGATGACTAAGCTCGAGACCCAGTACTTC. The V call is TRBV28, the J call TRBJ2-5, with TRBD2 as a possible D gene (5 bases). V lost 6 bases and J 5 bases, leaving 13 bases between the germline ends. Germline V gene lookup returns CDR1 MDHEN and CDR2 SYDVKM. CDR3 length: 13 amino acids.

This clonotype has only a few counts. A much more abundant neighbour one base away suggests this may be a read error. The gene calls are TRBV5-4 and TRBJ2-7; 7 positions agree with TRBD1. CDR3 length: 13 amino acids. J gave up 8 bases and V 3 bases, and 8 bases lay outside the gene matches. Germline values: CDR1 SGHNT, CDR2 YYREEE (reference sequence). The CDR3 DNA sequence: TGTGCCAGCAGCTCGGACAGGACGTACAAGCAGTACTTC. It encodes CASSSDRTYKQYF.

Points on this clonotype: An end of the junction does not agree with germline; a read error may underlie this. This CDR3 is CTSSHTELVNEQFF. CDR3 DNA sequence: TGCACCAGCAGTCACACGGAGTTGGTCAATGAGCAGTTCTTC. The V call is TRBV4-3, the J call TRBJ2-1; D remains ambiguous. The CDR3 has 14 amino acids. CDR1 and CDR2 (germline): LGHNA, YSLEER.